The 18 T cell receptor beta chains listed next were all sequenced from one sample in a study of blood T cells in healthy people across ages. Sample-barcoded 5' priming and a J-beta primer mix drove a second PCR of roughly 6 to 12 cycles. TCRdb processed the 5' RACE reads anew with MiXCR; each CDR3 protein has one entry. The sample contains about 1.4 million distinct CDR3 sequences, approximately 59% of which appear only once. Sequencing input: blood. Receptors originate from a man younger than 35 in good health.

V usage is TRBV6-1 and J usage is TRBJ2-7; perhaps TRBD2 as D (5 bases). This CDR3 spans 15 amino acids. Germline V CDR1 and CDR2: MNHNS, SASEGT. V was trimmed by 4 bases and J by 1 base, leaving 14 bases between them. The CDR3 nucleotides read TGTGCCAGCAGTGGTCTCAGGTGGGAGTCCTACGAGCAGTACTTC. Its translation: CASSGLRWESYEQYF.

This clonotype has a handful of counts. The chain joins TRBV6-6 to TRBJ2-7, with D perhaps matching TRBD2 (5 bases). The V gene's germline CDR1 is MNHNY and CDR2 SVGAGI (reference sequence). The CDR3 has 14 residues. V was pared by 5 bases and J by 2 bases, with 13 bases between. The CDR3 protein is CASSQSGETYEQYF. The CDR3 DNA reads as TGTGCCAGCAGTCAATCCGGGGAAACCTACGAGCAGTACTTC.

The V and J genes are TRBV5-5 and TRBJ1-5, with D possibly being TRBD1 (5 bases). This CDR3 comprises 15 residues. CDR1 and CDR2 (germline): SGHKS, YYEKEE (reference sequence). V lost 2 bases, J lost 3 bases, and 12 bases lay in between. CDR3 region: CASSFRGDYNQPQHF. The DNA for the CDR3 is TGTGCCAGCAGCTTCAGAGGGGATTACAATCAGCCCCAGCATTTT. Full variable domain (outside the CDR3, taken from reference TRBV5-5 and TRBJ1-5): DAGVTQSPTHLIKTRGQQVTLRCSPISGHKSVSWYQQVLGQGPQFIFQYYEKEERGRGNFPDRFSARQFPNYSSELNVNALLLGDSALYLCASSFRGDYNQPQHFGDGTRLSIL.

The chain combines TRBV2 with TRBJ2-1, with 9 positions matching TRBD2. The J call is uncertain, as TRBJ2-7 better fits the DNA end. The CDR3 has 15 residues. Germline CDR1 reads SNHLY; CDR2 reads FYNNEI. CDR3 nucleotides: TGTGCCAGCAGTGAGGTTCTAGCGGGGCTTGGTGAGCAGTACTTC. This encodes CASSEVLAGLGEQYF.

This clonotype was detected only a few times. This CDR3 is CASIQGGWAEAFF. The CDR3 region has the DNA TGTGCCAGCATCCAGGGTGGGTGGGCTGAAGCTTTCTTT. The chain has TRBV6-6 and TRBJ1-1, with a possible D match to TRBD1 (5 bases). Looked up from germline, CDR1 is MNHNY and CDR2 is SVGAGI (reference sequence). Between the trimmed V and J ends, which lost 7 bases and 6 bases, there was a span of 15 bases. The CDR3 runs 13 residues.

The chain joins TRBV15 to TRBJ2-3; 7 bases line up with TRBD2. The ends lost 0 bases at V and 2 bases at J; junction bases unmatched: 11. This CDR3 has 18 amino acids. Germline V gene lookup returns CDR1 LNHNV and CDR2 YYDKDF (reference sequence). The CDR3, as DNA: TGTGCCACCAGCAGAGATTCAAGTGCGGGAGAGCCCACAGATACGCAGTATTTT. Amino acid sequence: CATSRDSSAGEPTDTQYF.

The chain links TRBV20-1 to TRBJ2-1, with a tentative D call TRBD1 (5 bases). V was clipped by 6 bases and J by 8 bases, with 11 bases between them. CDR3 length equals 11 residues. Germline CDR1 DFQATT, CDR2 SNEGSKA (reference sequence). CDR3 in amino acids: CSARMGHEQFF. The DNA of the CDR3 is TGCAGTGCAAGAATGGGGCATGAGCAGTTCTTC.

This rearrangement joins TRBV4-3 to TRBJ2-7, with 7 nucleotides matching TRBD2. V lost 4 bases to trimming and J lost 6 bases; unmatched junction nucleotides: 21. Germline V gene data show CDR1 as LGHNA and CDR2 as YSLEER. The CDR3 has 18 residues. CDR3 loop: CASSRFSETSRLTSEQYF. In DNA form, the CDR3 reads TGCGCCAGCAGCCGATTTTCCGAGACTAGCAGGTTGACTAGCGAGCAGTACTTC.

The genes are TRBV10-2 and TRBJ2-7; no definite D call. Looked up from germline, CDR1 is WSHSY and CDR2 is SAAADI. The CDR3 length is 15 residues. Trimming took 7 bases from V and 0 from J, leaving 16 bases between them. The CDR3 nucleotides read TGCGCCAGCACTGCGTTATATGAAAGCTCCTACGAGCAGTACTTC. Translated: CASTALYESSYEQYF.

This clonotype occurred a few times. The chain is built from TRBV4-2 and TRBJ2-7; 14 nucleotides agree with TRBD2. Germline V gene sequence: CDR1 LGHNA, CDR2 YNFKEQ. This CDR3 is 17 amino acids long. The V gene end was trimmed by 3 bases and the J gene end by 4 bases; junction bases not matched to a gene: 8. CDR3: CASSQASTSGGAYEQYF. The CDR3 DNA is TGTGCCAGCAGCCAGGCCTCGACTAGCGGGGGGGCTTACGAGCAGTACTTC.

CDR3 protein: CASSLDSGSPNEQYF. DNA of the CDR3: TGCGCCAGCAGCTTGGATAGCGGAAGTCCCAACGAGCAGTACTTC. The J gene is TRBJ2-7, the V gene TRBV5-1, with D possibly matching TRBD2 (6 bases). Trimming pared 0 bases from V and 5 bases from J, leaving 15 bases between. Germline CDR1 SGHRS, CDR2 YFSETQ. This CDR3 spans 15 amino acids.

This sequence joins TRBV29-1 and TRBJ1-2; no reliable D call. V dropped 4 bases and J dropped 8 bases, with 20 bases sitting between them. CDR3 length equals 14 residues. Germline values: CDR1 SQVTM, CDR2 ANQGSEA. The CDR3 sequence is CSVVNPLGGNGYTF. The CDR3 DNA sequence: TGCAGCGTTGTTAACCCCTTGGGTGGCAACGGCTACACCTTC. The full variable domain, in which reference TRBV29-1 and TRBJ1-2 provide the parts outside the CDR3, is SAVISQKPSRDICQRGTSLTIQCQVDSQVTMMFWYRQQPGQSLTLIATANQGSEATYESGFVIDKFPISRPNLTFSTLTVSNMSPEDSSIYLCSVVNPLGGNGYTFGSGTRLTVV.

The genes are TRBV6-5 and TRBJ2-4; D remains unclear. The assigned J gene may be wrong: the sequence end matches TRBJ2-7 better. The length of the CDR3 is 13 residues. The germline gives CDR1 MNHEY, CDR2 SVGAGI. The CDR3 DNA sequence: TGTGCCAGCGGGGAAGCTCAGGTCTACGAGCAGTACTTC. Its translation is CASGEAQVYEQYF.

This chain connects TRBV27 to TRBJ2-7, with D unresolved. V lost 7 bases to trimming and J lost 7 bases, with 14 bases between them. The CDR3 consists of 12 residues. CDR1 is MNHEY, CDR2 SMNVEV, per germline (reference sequence). Here the CDR3 DNA reads TGTGCCAGCACCTCTGGAGTGAGGGAGCAGTACTTC. It is translated as CASTSGVREQYF.

The V gene is TRBV12-3 or TRBV12-4, the J gene TRBJ2-7; 10 nucleotides line up with TRBD1. This CDR3 contains 16 residues. Unmatched junction bases numbered 9, after V lost 5 bases and J lost 2 bases. The CDR3 sequence: CASSRTGGVKAYEQYF. CDR3 sequence (DNA): TGTGCCAGCAGTAGGACAGGGGGTGTTAAAGCCTACGAGCAGTACTTC.

The chain uses TRBV7-9 and TRBJ2-5, with 9 bases matching TRBD1. The J call may be incorrect, as the DNA end agrees better with TRBJ2-7. From germline, CDR1 is SEHNR and CDR2 FQNEAQ (reference sequence). The CDR3 runs to 15 residues. CDR3 sequence: CASSLDGTGYPEQYF. The CDR3 DNA follows: TGTGCCAGCAGCTTAGATGGGACAGGGTACCCCGAGCAGTACTTC.

This clonotype was seen repeatedly, ten times or more. The rearrangement joins TRBV27 to TRBJ2-7; D is unclear. Trimming took 2 bases from V and 2 from J, leaving 7 bases between them. The CDR3 loop spans 13 amino acids. Germline CDR1 MNHEY, CDR2 SMNVEV (reference sequence). The CDR3 is CASSLTATYEQYF. The CDR3 nucleotides read TGTGCCAGCAGTTTAACGGCGACCTACGAGCAGTACTTC.

The chain links TRBV5-6 to TRBJ2-1; 7 bases are a match to TRBD1. Trimming removed 0 bases from V and 7 bases from J; junction bases left unmatched: 13. Germline V gives CDR1 SGHDT, CDR2 YYEEEE. The length of the CDR3 is 17 residues. The DNA of the CDR3 is TGTGCCAGCAGCTTGGACAGGGGAAGGGCTACAGGGAATGAGCAGTTCTTC. As protein: CASSLDRGRATGNEQFF.